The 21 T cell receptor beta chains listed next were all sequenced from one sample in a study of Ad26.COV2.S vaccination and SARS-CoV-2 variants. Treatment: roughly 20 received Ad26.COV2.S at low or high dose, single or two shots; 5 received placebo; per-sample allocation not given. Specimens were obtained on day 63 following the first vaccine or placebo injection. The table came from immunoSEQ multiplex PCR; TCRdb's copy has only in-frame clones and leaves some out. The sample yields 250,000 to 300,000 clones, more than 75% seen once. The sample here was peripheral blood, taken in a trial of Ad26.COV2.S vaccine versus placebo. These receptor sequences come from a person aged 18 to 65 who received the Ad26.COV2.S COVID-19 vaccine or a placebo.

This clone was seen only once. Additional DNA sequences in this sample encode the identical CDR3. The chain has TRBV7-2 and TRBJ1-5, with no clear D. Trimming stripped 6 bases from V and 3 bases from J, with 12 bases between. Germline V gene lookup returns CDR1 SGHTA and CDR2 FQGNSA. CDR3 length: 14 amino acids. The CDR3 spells CASSLGLTNQPQHF. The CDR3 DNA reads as TGTGCCAGCAGTTTGGGCCTTACCAATCAGCCCCAGCATTTT.

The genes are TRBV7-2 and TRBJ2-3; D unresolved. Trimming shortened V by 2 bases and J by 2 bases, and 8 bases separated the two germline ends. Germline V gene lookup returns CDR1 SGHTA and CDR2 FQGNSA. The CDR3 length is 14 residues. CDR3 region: CASSLSPVTDTQYF. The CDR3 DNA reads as TGTGCCAGCAGCTTATCCCCAGTCACAGATACGCAGTATTTT.

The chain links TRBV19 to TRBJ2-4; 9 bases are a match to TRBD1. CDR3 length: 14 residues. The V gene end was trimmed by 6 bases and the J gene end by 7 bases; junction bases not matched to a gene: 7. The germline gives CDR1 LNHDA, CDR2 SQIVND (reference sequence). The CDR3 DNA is TGTGCCAGTAGATCCGGGACAGGGTGGAACATTCAGTACTTC. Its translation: CASRSGTGWNIQYF.

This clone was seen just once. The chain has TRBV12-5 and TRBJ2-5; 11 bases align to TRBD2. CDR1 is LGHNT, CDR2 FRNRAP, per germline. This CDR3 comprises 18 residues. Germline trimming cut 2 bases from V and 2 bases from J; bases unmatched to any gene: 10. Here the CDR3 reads CASGLSPRGLAVQETQYF. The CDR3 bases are TGTGCTAGTGGTTTGTCGCCCAGGGGACTAGCGGTTCAAGAGACCCAGTACTTC. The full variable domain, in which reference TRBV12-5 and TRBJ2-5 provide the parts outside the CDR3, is DARVTQTPRHKVTEMGQEVTMRCQPILGHNTVFWYRQTMMQGLELLAYFRNRAPLDDSGMPKDRFSAEMPDATLATLKIQPSEPRDSAVYFCASGLSPRGLAVQETQYFGPGTRLLVL.

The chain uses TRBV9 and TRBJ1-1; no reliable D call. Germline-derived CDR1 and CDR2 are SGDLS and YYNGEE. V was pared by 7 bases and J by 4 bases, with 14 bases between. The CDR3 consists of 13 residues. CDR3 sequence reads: CASGLPGSTEAFF. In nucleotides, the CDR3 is TGTGCCAGCGGACTCCCGGGGAGCACTGAAGCTTTCTTT.

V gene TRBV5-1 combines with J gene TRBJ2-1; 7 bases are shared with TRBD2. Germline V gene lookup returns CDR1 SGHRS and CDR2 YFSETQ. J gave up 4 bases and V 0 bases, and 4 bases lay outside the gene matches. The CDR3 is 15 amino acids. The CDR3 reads CASSLGASGYNEQFF. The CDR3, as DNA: TGCGCCAGCAGCTTGGGGGCTAGCGGTTACAATGAGCAGTTCTTC.

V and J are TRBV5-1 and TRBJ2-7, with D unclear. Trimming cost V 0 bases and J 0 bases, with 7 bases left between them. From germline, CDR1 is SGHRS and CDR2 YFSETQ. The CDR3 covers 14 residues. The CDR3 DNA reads TGCGCCAGCAGCTTGGGGTGGGACTCCTACGAGCAGTACTTC. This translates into CASSLGWDSYEQYF.

CDR3 sequence (DNA): TGTGCCAGCAGCCAAGCGGCCGGGGGGCACGAGACCCAGTACTTC. Residues: CASSQAAGGHETQYF. The rearrangement uses TRBV3-1 (or the pseudogene TRBV3-2) and TRBJ2-5, with D perhaps matching TRBD2 (7 bases). The CDR3 contains 15 residues. Per germline, CDR1 LGHDT and CDR2 YNNKEL (reference sequence). Deletions cut 1 base from V and 5 bases from J, with 14 bases between.

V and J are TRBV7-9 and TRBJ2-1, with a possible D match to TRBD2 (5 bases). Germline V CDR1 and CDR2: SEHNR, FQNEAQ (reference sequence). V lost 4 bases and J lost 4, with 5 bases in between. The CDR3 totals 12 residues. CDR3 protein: CASSSGYNEQFF. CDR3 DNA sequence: TGTGCCAGCAGCTCGGGGTACAATGAGCAGTTCTTC.

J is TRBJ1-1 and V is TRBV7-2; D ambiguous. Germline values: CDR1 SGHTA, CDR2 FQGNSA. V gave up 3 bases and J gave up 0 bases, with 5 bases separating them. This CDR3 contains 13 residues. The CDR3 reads CASSFTMNTEAFF. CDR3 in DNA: TGTGCCAGCAGCTTCACGATGAACACTGAAGCTTTCTTT.

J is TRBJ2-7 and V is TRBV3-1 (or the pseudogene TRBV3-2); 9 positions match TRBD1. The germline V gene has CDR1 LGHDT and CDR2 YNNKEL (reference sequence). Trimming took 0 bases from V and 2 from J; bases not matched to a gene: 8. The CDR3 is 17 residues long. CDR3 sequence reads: CASSQDIRDRATYEQYF. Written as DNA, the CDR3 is TGTGCCAGCAGCCAAGATATCCGGGACAGGGCAACCTACGAGCAGTACTTC.

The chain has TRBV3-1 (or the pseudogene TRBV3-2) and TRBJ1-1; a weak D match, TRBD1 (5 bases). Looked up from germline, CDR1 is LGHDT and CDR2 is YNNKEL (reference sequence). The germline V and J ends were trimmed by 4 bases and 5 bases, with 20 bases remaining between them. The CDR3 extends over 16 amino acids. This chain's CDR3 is CASSLPPRGRSTEAFF. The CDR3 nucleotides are TGTGCCAGCAGCCTTCCCCCGCGGGGGAGGAGTACTGAAGCTTTCTTT.

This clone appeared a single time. The CDR3 coding sequence is TGTGCCAGCAGTTTAGGACCGGGACAGGGGTACGGCTACACCTTC. Its protein product is CASSLGPGQGYGYTF. The chain joins TRBV27 to TRBJ1-2, with TRBD1 identical over 10 bases. Unmatched junction bases numbered 8, after V lost 2 bases and J lost 8 bases. Germline CDR1 and CDR2: MNHEY and SMNVEV (reference sequence). The CDR3 has 15 residues.

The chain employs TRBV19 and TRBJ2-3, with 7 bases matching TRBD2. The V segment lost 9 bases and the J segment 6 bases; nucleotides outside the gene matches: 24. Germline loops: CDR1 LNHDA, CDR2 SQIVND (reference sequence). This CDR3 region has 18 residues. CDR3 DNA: TGTGCCAGCAACGGGGGGTCGGGCGGGGTAAAATCCAGGGATACGCAGTATTTT. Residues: CASNGGSGGVKSRDTQYF.

CDR3 bases: TGTGCCAGCAGCTCTAGCGGGGGGGAGCAGTTCTTC. It specifies CASSSSGGEQFF. The chain carries TRBV9 and TRBJ2-1, with 11 bases fitting TRBD2. CDR3 size: 12 residues. V trimming: 4 bases; J trimming: 10 bases; junction bases outside the gene matches: 1. In germline, CDR1 is SGDLS, CDR2 YYNGEE.

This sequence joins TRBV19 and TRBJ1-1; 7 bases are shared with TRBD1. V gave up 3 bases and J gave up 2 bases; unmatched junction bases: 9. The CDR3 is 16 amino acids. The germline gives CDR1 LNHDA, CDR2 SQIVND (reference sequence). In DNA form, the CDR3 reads TGTGCCAGTAGTATCATTGGCAGGGGGGGCAACACTGAAGCTTTCTTT. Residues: CASSIIGRGGNTEAFF.

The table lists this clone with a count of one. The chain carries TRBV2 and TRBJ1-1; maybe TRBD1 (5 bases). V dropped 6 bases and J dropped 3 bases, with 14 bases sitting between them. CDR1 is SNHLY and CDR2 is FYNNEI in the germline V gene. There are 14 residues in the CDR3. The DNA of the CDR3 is TGTGCCAGCAGCCCCGGGTGGGGGGACACTGAAGCTTTCTTT. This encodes CASSPGWGDTEAFF.

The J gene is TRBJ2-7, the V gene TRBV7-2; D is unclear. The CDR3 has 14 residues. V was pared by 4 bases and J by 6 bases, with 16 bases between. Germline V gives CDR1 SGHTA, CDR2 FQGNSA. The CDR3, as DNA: TGTGCCAGCAGCTCCCATCTTGGTTCCGGCGAGCAGTACTTC. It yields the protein CASSSHLGSGEQYF.

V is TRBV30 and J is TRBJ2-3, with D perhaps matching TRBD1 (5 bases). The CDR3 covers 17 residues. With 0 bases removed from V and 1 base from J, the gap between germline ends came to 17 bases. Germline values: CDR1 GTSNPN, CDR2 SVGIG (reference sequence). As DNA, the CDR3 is TGTGCCTGGAGTGTACGCTGGGGCAAAGAGGGCACAGATACGCAGTATTTT. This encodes CAWSVRWGKEGTDTQYF.

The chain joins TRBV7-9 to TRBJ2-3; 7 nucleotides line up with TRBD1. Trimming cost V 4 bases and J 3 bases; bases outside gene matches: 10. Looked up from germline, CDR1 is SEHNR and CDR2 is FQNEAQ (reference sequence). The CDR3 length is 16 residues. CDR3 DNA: TGTGCCAGCAGCTACGGAGACAGGGCTAGGACAGATACGCAGTATTTT. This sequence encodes CASSYGDRARTDTQYF.

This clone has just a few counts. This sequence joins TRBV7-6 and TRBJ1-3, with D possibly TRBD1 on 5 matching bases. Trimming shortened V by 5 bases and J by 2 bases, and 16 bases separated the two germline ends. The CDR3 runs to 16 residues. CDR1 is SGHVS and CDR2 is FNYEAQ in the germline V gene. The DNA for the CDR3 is TGTGCCAGCAGCCCTTCGGCAGGGAGTGCTGGAAACACCATATATTTT. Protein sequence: CASSPSAGSAGNTIYF. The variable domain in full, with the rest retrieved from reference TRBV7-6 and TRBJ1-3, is GAGVSQSPRYKVTKRGQDVALRCDPISGHVSLYWYRQALGQGPEFLTYFNYEAQQDKSGLPNDRFSAERPEGSISTLTIQRTEQRDSAMYRCASSPSAGSAGNTIYFGEGSWLTVV.